The count of the clone carrying this T cell receptor (beta chain) is one. Its cognate antigen is unknown. This sample is drawn from a study of shared clonotypes between healthy human individuals. Study-wide points: Shared clonotypes: roughly 4.7% naive CD4, around 3.4% naive CD8, under 2.5% memory CD4, 0.4% to 0.45% memory CD8.

The donors, all of them Caucasian adults, lived in Nashville, Tennessee. CD4+ cells underwent separation, giving CD45RA+ naive and CD45RA-negative memory subsets. Profiling relied on immunoSEQ multiplex PCR, and the TCRdb table lists in-frame clones only, not all of them. The profile covers under 550,000 clones, with 90% to 96% appearing a single time and less than 0.06% taken by the ten largest. The sample consisted of naive CD4+ T cells sorted from blood. Documented subset: CD45RA+ positively selected. This sequence originates from a woman in her thirties in good health.

This chain's CDR3 is CASSSGLAGDWETQYF. The DNA of the CDR3 is TGCGCCAGCAGCTCCGGACTAGCGGGAGATTGGGAGACCCAGTACTTC. The chain recombines TRBV5-1 with TRBJ2-5; 13 bases map to TRBD2. The ends lost 3 bases at V and 5 bases at J; junction bases unmatched: 7. Germline CDR1 is SGHRS and CDR2 is YFSETQ. The CDR3 extends over 16 amino acids.